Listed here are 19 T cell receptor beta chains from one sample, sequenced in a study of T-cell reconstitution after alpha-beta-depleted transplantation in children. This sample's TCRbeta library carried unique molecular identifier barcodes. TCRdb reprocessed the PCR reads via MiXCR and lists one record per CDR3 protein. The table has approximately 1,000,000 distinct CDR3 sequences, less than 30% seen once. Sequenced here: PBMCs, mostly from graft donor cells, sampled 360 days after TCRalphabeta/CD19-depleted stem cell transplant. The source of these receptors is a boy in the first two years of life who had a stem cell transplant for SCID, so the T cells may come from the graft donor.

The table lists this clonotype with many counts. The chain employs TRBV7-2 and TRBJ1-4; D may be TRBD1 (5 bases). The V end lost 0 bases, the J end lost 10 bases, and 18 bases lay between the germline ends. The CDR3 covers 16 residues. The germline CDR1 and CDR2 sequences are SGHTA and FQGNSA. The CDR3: CASSLALNPSQGKLFF. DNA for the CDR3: TGTGCCAGCAGCTTAGCGTTGAACCCCTCCCAGGGAAAACTGTTTTTT.

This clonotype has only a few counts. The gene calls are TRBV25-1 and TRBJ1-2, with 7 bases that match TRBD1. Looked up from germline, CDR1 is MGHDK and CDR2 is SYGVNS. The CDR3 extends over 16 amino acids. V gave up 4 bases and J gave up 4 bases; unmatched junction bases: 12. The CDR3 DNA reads TGTGCCAGCAGTGGGGGGGCTTGGACAGGCGTCTATGGCTACACCTTC. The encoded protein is CASSGGAWTGVYGYTF.

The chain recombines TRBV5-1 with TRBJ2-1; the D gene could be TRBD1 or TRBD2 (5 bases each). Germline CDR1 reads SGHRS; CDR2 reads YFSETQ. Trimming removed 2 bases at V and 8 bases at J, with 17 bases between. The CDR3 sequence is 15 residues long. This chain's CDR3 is CASSLGGRVGHEQFF. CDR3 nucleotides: TGCGCCAGCAGCTTAGGAGGCAGGGTAGGGCATGAGCAGTTCTTC.

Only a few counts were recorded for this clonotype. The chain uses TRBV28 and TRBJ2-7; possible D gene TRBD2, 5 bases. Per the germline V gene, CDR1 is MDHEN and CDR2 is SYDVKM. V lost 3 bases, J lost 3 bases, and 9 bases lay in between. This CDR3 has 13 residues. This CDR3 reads CASSLTEDYEQYF. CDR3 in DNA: TGTGCCAGCAGTTTGACGGAGGACTACGAGCAGTACTTC.

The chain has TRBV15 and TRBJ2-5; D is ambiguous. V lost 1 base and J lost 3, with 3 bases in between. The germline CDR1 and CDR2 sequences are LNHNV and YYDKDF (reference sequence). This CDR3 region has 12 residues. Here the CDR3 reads CATSRGEETQYF. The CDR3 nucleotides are TGTGCCACCAGCAGAGGAGAAGAGACCCAGTACTTC.

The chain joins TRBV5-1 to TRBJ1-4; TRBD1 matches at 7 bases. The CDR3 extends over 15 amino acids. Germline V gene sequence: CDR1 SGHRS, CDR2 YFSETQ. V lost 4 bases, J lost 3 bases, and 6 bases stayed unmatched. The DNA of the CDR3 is TGCGCCAGCAGCATACAGGGGCAGTCTAATGAAAAACTGTTTTTT. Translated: CASSIQGQSNEKLFF.

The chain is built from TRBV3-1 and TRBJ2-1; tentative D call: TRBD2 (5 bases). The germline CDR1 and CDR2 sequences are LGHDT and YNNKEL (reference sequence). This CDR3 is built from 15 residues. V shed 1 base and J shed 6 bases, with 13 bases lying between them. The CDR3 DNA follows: TGTGCCAGCAGCCAAGGGCCGAACGCGGGCAATGAGCAGTTCTTC. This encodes CASSQGPNAGNEQFF.

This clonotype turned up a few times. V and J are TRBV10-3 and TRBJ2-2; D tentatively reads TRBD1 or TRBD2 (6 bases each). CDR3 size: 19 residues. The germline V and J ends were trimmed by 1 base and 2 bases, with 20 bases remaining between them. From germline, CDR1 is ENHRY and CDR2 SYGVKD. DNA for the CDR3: TGTGCCATCAGTGAGTACCCGCGGGGACAAGGCTCCAACACCGGGGAGCTGTTTTTT. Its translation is CAISEYPRGQGSNTGELFF.

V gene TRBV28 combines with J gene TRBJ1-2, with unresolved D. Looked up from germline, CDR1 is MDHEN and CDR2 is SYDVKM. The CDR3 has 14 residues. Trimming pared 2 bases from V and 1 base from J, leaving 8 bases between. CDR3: CASSLTILNYGYTF. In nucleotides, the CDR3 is TGTGCCAGCAGTTTAACTATTCTTAACTATGGCTACACCTTC.

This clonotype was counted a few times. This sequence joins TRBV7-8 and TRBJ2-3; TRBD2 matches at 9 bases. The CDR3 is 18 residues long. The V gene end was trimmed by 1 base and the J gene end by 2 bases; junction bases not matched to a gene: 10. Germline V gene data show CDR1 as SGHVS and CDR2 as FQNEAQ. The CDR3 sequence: CASSLDARGGWNTDTQYF. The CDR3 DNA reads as TGTGCCAGCAGCTTAGATGCGCGGGGGGGATGGAACACAGATACGCAGTATTTT.

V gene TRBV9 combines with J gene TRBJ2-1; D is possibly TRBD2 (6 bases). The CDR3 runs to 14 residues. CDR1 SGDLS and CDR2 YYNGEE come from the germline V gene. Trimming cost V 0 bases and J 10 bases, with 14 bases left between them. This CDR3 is CASSVAGVSAEQFF. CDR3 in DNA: TGTGCCAGCAGCGTAGCGGGGGTTTCGGCGGAGCAGTTCTTC.

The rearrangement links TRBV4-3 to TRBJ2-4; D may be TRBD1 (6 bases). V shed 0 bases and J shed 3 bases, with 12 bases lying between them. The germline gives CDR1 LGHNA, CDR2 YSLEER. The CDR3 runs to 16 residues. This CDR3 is CASSQERGLDKNIQYF. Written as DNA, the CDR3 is TGCGCCAGCAGCCAAGAAAGGGGGTTAGACAAAAACATTCAGTACTTC.

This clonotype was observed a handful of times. The DNA of the CDR3 is TGTGCCAGCAAAGCCGGTGAGAGGAATGAGCAGTTCTTC. Translated, it gives CASKAGERNEQFF. The V call is TRBV6-6, the J call TRBJ2-1; D not certain. V was pared by 7 bases and J by 7 bases, with 14 bases between. The CDR3 covers 13 residues. Germline CDR1 is MNHNY and CDR2 is SVGAGI (reference sequence).

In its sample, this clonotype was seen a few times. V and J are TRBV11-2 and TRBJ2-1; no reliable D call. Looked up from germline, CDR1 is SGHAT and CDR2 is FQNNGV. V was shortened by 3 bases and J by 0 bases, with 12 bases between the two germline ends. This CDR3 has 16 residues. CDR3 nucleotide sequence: TGTGCCAGCAGCTTCACCGGTTATAGCTCCTACAATGAGCAGTTCTTC. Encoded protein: CASSFTGYSSYNEQFF. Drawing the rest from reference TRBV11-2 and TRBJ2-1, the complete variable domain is EAGVAQSPRYKIIEKRQSVAFWCNPISGHATLYWYQQILGQGPKLLIQFQNNGVVDDSQLPKDRFSAERLKGVDSTLKIQPAKLEDSAVYLCASSFTGYSSYNEQFFGPGTRLTVL.

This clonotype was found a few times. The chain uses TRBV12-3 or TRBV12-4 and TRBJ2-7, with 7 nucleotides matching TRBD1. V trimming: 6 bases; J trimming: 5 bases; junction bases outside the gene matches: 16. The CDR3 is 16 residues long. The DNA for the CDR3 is TGTGCCAGCAGACGCCGGACAGGTGGGGAATCGGACGAGCAGTACTTC. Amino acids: CASRRRTGGESDEQYF.

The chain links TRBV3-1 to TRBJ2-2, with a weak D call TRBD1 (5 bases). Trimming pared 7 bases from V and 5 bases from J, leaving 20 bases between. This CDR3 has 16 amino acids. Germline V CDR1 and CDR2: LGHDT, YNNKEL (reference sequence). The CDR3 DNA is TGTGCCAGCAACTCCCGTCCAGGGCGACGGACCGGGGAGCTGTTTTTT. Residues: CASNSRPGRRTGELFF.

CDR3 loop: CASSSGQGDVAKNIQYF. As DNA, the CDR3 is TGTGCCAGCAGCTCCGGACAGGGAGATGTAGCCAAAAACATTCAGTACTTC. V and J are TRBV7-9 and TRBJ2-4; 8 bases match TRBD1. The junction had 8 bases not matched to a gene; V was cut back by 4 bases and J by 0 bases. This CDR3 has 17 amino acids. Germline CDR1 SEHNR, CDR2 FQNEAQ (reference sequence).

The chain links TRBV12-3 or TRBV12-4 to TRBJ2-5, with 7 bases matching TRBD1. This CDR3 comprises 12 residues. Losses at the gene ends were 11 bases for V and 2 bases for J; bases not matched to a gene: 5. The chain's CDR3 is CASGTDQETQYF. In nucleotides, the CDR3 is TGTGCCTCCGGGACAGATCAAGAGACCCAGTACTTC.

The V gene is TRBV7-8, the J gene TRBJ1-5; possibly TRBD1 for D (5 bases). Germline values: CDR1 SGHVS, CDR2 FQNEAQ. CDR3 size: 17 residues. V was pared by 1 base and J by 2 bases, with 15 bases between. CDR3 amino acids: CASSLGGGGWRNQPQHF. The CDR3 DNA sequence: TGTGCCAGCAGCTTAGGGGGGGGAGGATGGCGCAATCAGCCCCAGCATTTT.